Described below is a single T cell receptor (beta chain) sequence and its context. Its antigen is currently unknown. The CDR3 totals 15 residues. Germline trimming cut 4 bases from V and 5 bases from J; bases unmatched to any gene: 8. Germline V lookup: CDR1 SGHRS, CDR2 YFSETQ. This specimen comes from a study of radiation and T cells in renal cell carcinoma. Study as a whole: Nephrectomy followed 15 Gy stereotactic body radiation by 4 weeks. Study conclusions and caveats: Top tumor clonotypes rose in blood 2 weeks post-radiation, then contracted. Without pretreatment biopsies, baseline tumor clonotype presence was undetermined.

Time point noted: blood 2 weeks post-SBRT. Noted treatment: 15 Gy SBRT to primary tumor, nephrectomy 4 weeks later. The patient's renal cell carcinoma had clear cell pathology. This table comes from immunoSEQ multiplex PCR, and its TCRdb copy is limited to in-frame clones, with some not included. Of about 130,000 clones in the sample, roughly four fifths were seen once. This sample comprised blood, obtained from a patient whose treatment included radiotherapy and nephrectomy. The receptor comes from a man aged 50-59 years with renal cell carcinoma. V and J are TRBV5-1 and TRBJ2-5; 10 bases align to TRBD1. CDR3 region: CASSADRGFIETQYF. The DNA for the CDR3 is TGCGCCAGCAGCGCGGACAGGGGGTTCATCGAGACCCAGTACTTC.